The 23 T cell receptor beta chains in this list originate from one sample, sequenced in a study of cytomegalovirus exposure and HLA in healthy donors (dated by TCRdb to between 2016 and 2019). Receptor libraries were prepared by the immunoSEQ multiplex PCR assay. The table was pulled from immuneACCESS by TCRdb, which kept in-frame rearrangements only. Such tables lose some clones; where checked, under half of the loss comes from unresolved V genes, and the rest has no known cause. For this sample there are some 230,000 clones; just over 90% appear just once. The leading ten clones occupy roughly 1% of the sample. The sequenced sample was PBMCs. Source of these receptors: a woman aged 18-29 years in good health and CMV-seronegative.

The chain combines TRBV10-3 with TRBJ2-3; 8 positions agree with TRBD1. The CDR3 has 15 amino acids. Germline-derived CDR1 and CDR2 are ENHRY and SYGVKD. V trimming: 6 bases; J trimming: 1 base; junction bases outside the gene matches: 6. The DNA of the CDR3 is TGTGCCATCAGAGACGGACAGGGCGGCACAGATACGCAGTATTTT. Amino acids: CAIRDGQGGTDTQYF.

This clone was counted a few times. The chain joins TRBV10-1 to TRBJ2-1; 7 nucleotides line up with TRBD1. The germline V gene encodes CDR1 WNHNN and CDR2 SYGVQD (reference sequence). Trimming at V came to 5 bases and at J to 7 bases, leaving 14 bases not matched to a gene. The CDR3 loop spans 16 amino acids. The CDR3 spells CASSYTRDRGLNEQFF. DNA for the CDR3: TGCGCCAGCAGTTACACTAGGGACAGAGGATTGAATGAGCAGTTCTTC.

The J gene is TRBJ2-2, the V gene TRBV19, with TRBD2 matching over 8 bases. The germline gives CDR1 LNHDA, CDR2 SQIVND (reference sequence). The CDR3 consists of 18 residues. Trimming cost V 4 bases and J 6 bases; bases outside gene matches: 16. The CDR3 DNA reads as TGTGCCAGTAGTACCTTGGGTGTAGGGACTAGATACCCCGGGGAGCTGTTTTTT. This translates into CASSTLGVGTRYPGELFF.

The chain couples TRBV5-4 to TRBJ1-6, with TRBD1 identical over 8 bases. CDR1 SGHNT and CDR2 YYREEE come from the germline V gene (reference sequence). J gave up 10 bases and V 3 bases, and 12 bases lay outside the gene matches. CDR3 length: 16 amino acids. The CDR3 here is CASSSPGQGTGSPLHF. The DNA for the CDR3 is TGTGCCAGCAGCTCACCCGGACAGGGTACGGGCTCACCCCTCCACTTT.

The chain is built from TRBV6-5 and TRBJ2-5; TRBD2 matches 7 bases. The CDR3 covers 15 residues. V dropped 0 bases and J dropped 5; count of bases not matched to a gene: 6. Germline V gene sequence: CDR1 MNHEY, CDR2 SVGAGI. CDR3 in DNA: TGTGCCAGCAGTTACTCGGCGGGAGTACCCGAGACCCAGTACTTC. It translates to CASSYSAGVPETQYF.

The chain carries TRBV5-6 and TRBJ1-1, with no clear D. The V end was cut by 1 base, the J end by 6 bases, with 10 bases between. CDR1 is SGHDT and CDR2 is YYEEEE in the germline V gene. This CDR3 contains 13 residues. CDR3 DNA sequence: TGTGCCAGCAGCTTGCTAGGTTCGTCTGAAGCTTTCTTT. It codes for CASSLLGSSEAFF.

This sequence joins TRBV5-1 and TRBJ1-2; weak D call: TRBD1 (5 bases). There are 14 residues in the CDR3. CDR1 and CDR2 (germline): SGHRS, YFSETQ. Deletions cut 0 bases from V and 4 bases from J, with 10 bases between. This CDR3 reads CASSLETASYGYTF. In DNA, the CDR3 is TGCGCCAGCAGCTTGGAGACAGCCTCCTATGGCTACACCTTC.

This chain connects TRBV2 to TRBJ2-7, with 8 bases identical to TRBD1. In germline, CDR1 is SNHLY, CDR2 FYNNEI. The CDR3 sequence is 15 residues long. Trimming took 5 bases from V and 5 from J; bases not matched to a gene: 11. The CDR3 spells CASSSLRQGYDEQYF. The DNA of the CDR3 is TGTGCCAGCAGTTCTTTGCGACAGGGGTACGACGAGCAGTACTTC.

The chain combines TRBV7-8 with TRBJ1-5; a possible D gene is TRBD1 (5 bases). V was clipped by 2 bases and J by 2 bases, with 7 bases between them. Looked up from germline, CDR1 is SGHVS and CDR2 is FQNEAQ. This CDR3 contains 14 residues. CDR3 nucleotides: TGTGCCAGCAGCTTACTAGGGGGCAATCAGCCCCAGCATTTT. The encoded protein is CASSLLGGNQPQHF.

The chain employs TRBV19 and TRBJ2-7, with a weak D call TRBD2 (5 bases). In germline, CDR1 is LNHDA, CDR2 SQIVND (reference sequence). The CDR3 has 13 amino acids. Trimming took 5 bases from V and 5 from J, leaving 13 bases between them. The CDR3 loop is CASSPSRGNEQYF. CDR3 nucleotide sequence: TGTGCCAGTAGTCCCTCCCGGGGAAACGAGCAGTACTTC.

The CDR3 DNA is TGTGCCAGCACCGCCGGCGGGGGGGTCTCCTACAATGAGCAGTTCTTC. It translates to CASTAGGGVSYNEQFF. The genes are TRBV5-4 and TRBJ2-1; 9 bases are a match to TRBD2. The CDR3 totals 16 residues. The V and J ends lost 6 bases and 0 bases, in that order; junction bases with no gene match: 7. Germline V gene lookup returns CDR1 SGHNT and CDR2 YYREEE (reference sequence).

The J gene is TRBJ2-4, the V gene TRBV14; D may be TRBD1 (6 bases). The CDR3 has 16 amino acids. V lost 3 bases and J 2 bases, leaving 14 bases between the germline ends. Germline V lookup: CDR1 SGHDN, CDR2 FVKESK. The CDR3 coding sequence is TGTGCCAGCAGCCAGCCCACAGGGAACTCCAAAAACATTCAGTACTTC. Translating gives CASSQPTGNSKNIQYF. The whole variable domain, filled in from reference TRBV14 and TRBJ2-4, reads EAGVTQFPSHSVIEKGQTVTLRCDPISGHDNLYWYRRVMGKEIKFLLHFVKESKQDESGMPNNRFLAERTGGTYSTLKVQPAELEDSGVYFCASSQPTGNSKNIQYFGAGTRLSVL.

The J gene is TRBJ1-4, the V gene TRBV11-2; TRBD1 agrees at 8 bases. Trimming cost V 0 bases and J 7 bases; bases outside gene matches: 4. Germline V gives CDR1 SGHAT, CDR2 FQNNGV. The CDR3 contains 15 residues. CDR3 region: CASSLDTGTGEKLFF. CDR3 in DNA: TGTGCCAGCAGCTTAGACACAGGGACAGGTGAAAAACTGTTTTTT. The whole variable domain, filled in from reference TRBV11-2 and TRBJ1-4, reads EAGVAQSPRYKIIEKRQSVAFWCNPISGHATLYWYQQILGQGPKLLIQFQNNGVVDDSQLPKDRFSAERLKGVDSTLKIQPAKLEDSAVYLCASSLDTGTGEKLFFGSGTQLSVL.

The table lists this clone with a count of one. The chain recombines TRBV5-1 with TRBJ2-1; 7 bases map to TRBD2. CDR1 SGHRS and CDR2 YFSETQ come from the germline V gene. This CDR3 contains 14 residues. Trimming removed 0 bases from V and 9 bases from J; junction bases left unmatched: 6. CDR3 sequence (DNA): TGCGCCAGCAGCTTGGGGGAGGGCCGGGGTGAGCAGTTCTTC. Encoded protein: CASSLGEGRGEQFF.

This chain links TRBV28 with TRBJ2-2, with D perhaps matching TRBD1 (6 bases). V lost 2 bases and J lost 3, with 10 bases in between. The CDR3 contains 15 residues. The germline CDR1 and CDR2 sequences are MDHEN and SYDVKM. The CDR3 DNA sequence: TGTGCCAGCAGTTTAGGGGGCTTGGACACCGGGGAGCTGTTTTTT. Amino acid sequence: CASSLGGLDTGELFF.

The V and J genes are TRBV19 and TRBJ1-2, with a tentative D call TRBD1 (5 bases). Trimming pared 3 bases from V and 3 bases from J, leaving 14 bases between. Germline lookup yields CDR1 LNHDA and CDR2 SQIVND (reference sequence). This CDR3 region has 15 residues. DNA of the CDR3: TGTGCCAGTAGTATCGCTCCGGGGGGAGACTATGGCTACACCTTC. Protein sequence: CASSIAPGGDYGYTF.

CDR3 in DNA: TGTGCCAGCACTTTATTGGGACAGGGGGCTGAGCTGTTTTTT. Encoded protein: CASTLLGQGAELFF. This chain joins TRBV6-6 and TRBJ1-4; 12 bases agree with TRBD1. The junction had 11 bases not matched to a gene; V was cut back by 7 bases and J by 14 bases. This CDR3 has 14 amino acids. Germline V gives CDR1 MNHNY, CDR2 SVGAGI (reference sequence).

There are a few counts of this clone. V usage is TRBV6-4 and J usage is TRBJ2-7, with TRBD2 matching over 9 bases. Germline lookup yields CDR1 MRHNA and CDR2 SNTAGT. J lost 0 bases, V lost 4 bases, and 4 bases had no gene match. This CDR3 comprises 15 residues. The DNA of the CDR3 is TGTGCCAGCAGTGTTTTTAGCGGGAGCTCCTACGAGCAGTACTTC. This sequence encodes CASSVFSGSSYEQYF.

In its sample, this clone was seen a few times. The V and J genes are TRBV14 and TRBJ1-2, with D possibly matching TRBD1 (5 bases). There are 14 residues in the CDR3. V was shortened by 1 base and J by 4 bases, with 10 bases between the two germline ends. Germline V gene sequence: CDR1 SGHDN, CDR2 FVKESK. CDR3 residues: CASSQVPGPYGYTF. CDR3 DNA: TGTGCCAGCAGCCAAGTTCCAGGGCCCTATGGCTACACCTTC.

The chain recombines TRBV10-3 with TRBJ1-5; D is undetermined. V lost 3 bases, J lost 0 bases, and 12 bases lay in between. The CDR3 totals 16 residues. The germline V gene encodes CDR1 ENHRY and CDR2 SYGVKD. The DNA of the CDR3 is TGTGCCATCAGTGACACGGGAGTATATAGCAATCAGCCCCAGCATTTT. It specifies CAISDTGVYSNQPQHF.

This clone appeared a single time. The chain employs TRBV4-1 and TRBJ2-5; D ambiguous. The J call may be incorrect, as the DNA end agrees better with TRBJ2-7. In germline, CDR1 is MGHRA, CDR2 YSYEKL. The CDR3 spans 14 residues. The DNA for the CDR3 is TGCGCCAGCAGCCAAGGTGAGGAAGGCTACGAGCAGTACTTC. It is translated as CASSQGEEGYEQYF.

The chain carries TRBV5-4 and TRBJ1-4; D is ambiguous. CDR3 length equals 14 residues. V lost 2 bases and J lost 8, with 13 bases in between. Germline assignment: CDR1 SGHNT and CDR2 YYREEE (reference sequence). CDR3 region: CASSFGGYGEKLFF. The CDR3 nucleotides are TGTGCCAGCAGCTTCGGCGGTTATGGGGAAAAACTGTTTTTT.

This chain joins TRBV7-6 and TRBJ1-5; D uncertain. Trimming removed 4 bases at V and 7 bases at J, with 8 bases between. This CDR3 is built from 12 residues. Germline V gene sequence: CDR1 SGHVS, CDR2 FNYEAQ. CDR3 residues: CASSSWEQPQHF. The DNA for the CDR3 is TGTGCCAGCAGCTCCTGGGAGCAGCCCCAGCATTTT.